These 11 T cell receptor beta chains share one sample of origin, sequenced in a study of response to subunit inactivated influenza vaccine (dated by TCRdb to 2016 to 2019). Libraries were prepared through RT-PCR. The instrument given in TCRdb is Illumina HiSeq 2500. The raw public data were reprocessed by TCRdb itself: fastp quality trimming at Q25, MiXCR clonotype calling, in-frame beta chains only. Entries are consolidated by CDR3 protein sequence, retaining the most common genes and DNA. Across this sample there are just under 550,000 distinct CDR3 sequences, with under 30% seen only once. The top ten constitute about 2.8% of the sample. These records were also assigned to another study, of T cells expressing NK-cell markers. The second investigation adds: TCR beta cDNA libraries were prepared using 5'RACE template switching, which introduced a universal primer site and unique molecular identifiers.

The source material was CD4+ T cells sorted from PBMCs, sampled 12 days after vaccination. These TCRs come from a man aged 45-65 years who received an inactivated influenza vaccine. Donor details come from another sample of the same person, matched by shared clones.

For this clonotype: One end of the junction varies from germline; a read error may be responsible. The CDR3 region is CASSAGTGRAF. The DNA for the CDR3 is TGTGCCAGCAGCGCCGGGACAGGGCGGGCTTTC. The rearrangement uses TRBV11-1 and TRBJ2-6; 9 bases are shared with TRBD1. The germline CDR1 and CDR2 sequences are SGHAT and FQDESV (reference sequence). The CDR3 is 11 residues long.

In this sample, this clonotype turned up a few times. The V and J genes are TRBV29-1 and TRBJ1-1, with D perhaps matching TRBD1 (6 bases). Germline loops: CDR1 SQVTM, CDR2 ANQGSEA. V gave up 4 bases and J gave up 4 bases, with 7 bases separating them. CDR3 size: 11 residues. CDR3 protein: CSVAQGTEAFF. The CDR3 DNA is TGCAGCGTTGCACAGGGCACTGAAGCTTTCTTT. The full variable domain, in which reference TRBV29-1 and TRBJ1-1 provide the parts outside the CDR3, is SAVISQKPSRDICQRGTSLTIQCQVDSQVTMMFWYRQQPGQSLTLIATANQGSEATYESGFVIDKFPISRPNLTFSTLTVSNMSPEDSSIYLCSVAQGTEAFFGQGTRLTVV.

The rearrangement links TRBV11-3 to TRBJ2-3; TRBD2 agrees at 8 bases. The CDR3 has 15 amino acids. V shed 2 bases and J 5 bases; nucleotides not matched to a gene: 6. Germline lookup yields CDR1 SGHNT and CDR2 YENEEA. The CDR3 region is CASSLSGSRGDTQYF. The CDR3 nucleotides read TGTGCCAGCAGCTTAAGCGGGAGTAGGGGAGATACGCAGTATTTT.

The chain couples TRBV6-2 or TRBV6-3 to TRBJ2-7; no clear D. The CDR3 runs to 13 residues. Between the trimmed V and J ends, which lost 0 bases and 6 bases, there was a span of 9 bases. Germline V gene sequence: CDR1 MNHEY, CDR2 SVGEGT. The CDR3 region is CASSYSTIPEQYF. Written as DNA, the CDR3 is TGTGCCAGCAGTTACTCAACAATCCCCGAGCAGTACTTC.

The rearrangement uses TRBV7-2 and TRBJ2-5; 7 bases are shared with TRBD2. V lost 5 bases, J lost 5 bases, and 11 bases stayed unmatched. The CDR3 covers 15 residues. The germline CDR1 and CDR2 sequences are SGHTA and FQGNSA. The CDR3 protein is CASSRGSGLVETQYF. The DNA of the CDR3 is TGTGCCAGCAGCCGGGGTAGCGGACTAGTGGAGACCCAGTACTTC.

The rearrangement uses TRBV29-1 and TRBJ1-5; D gene uncertain. The CDR3 length is 15 residues. The V end was cut by 6 bases, the J end by 3 bases, with 18 bases between. CDR1 and CDR2 (germline): SQVTM, ANQGSEA. CDR3: CSVRDGPGYNQPQHF. CDR3 DNA: TGCAGCGTACGAGACGGACCGGGGTACAATCAGCCCCAGCATTTT. Variable domain in full (rest from reference TRBV29-1 and TRBJ1-5): SAVISQKPSRDICQRGTSLTIQCQVDSQVTMMFWYRQQPGQSLTLIATANQGSEATYESGFVIDKFPISRPNLTFSTLTVSNMSPEDSSIYLCSVRDGPGYNQPQHFGDGTRLSIL.

This clonotype has more than one count but fewer than ten. The chain combines TRBV24-1 with TRBJ2-2; unclear D gene. V was pared by 1 base and J by 6 bases, with 5 bases between. This CDR3 region has 13 residues. Germline V gives CDR1 KGHDR, CDR2 SFDVKD. CDR3 loop: CATSDFLAGELFF. CDR3 coding DNA: TGTGCCACCAGTGATTTTCTTGCCGGGGAGCTGTTTTTT.

This sequence joins TRBV18 and TRBJ2-7, with D maybe TRBD1 (5 bases). V was cut by 5 bases and J by 4 bases, with 21 bases left in between. This CDR3 spans 16 amino acids. Germline lookup yields CDR1 KGHSH and CDR2 LQKENI. The CDR3 spells CASSSPRGTGSYEQYF. CDR3 DNA: TGTGCCAGCTCAAGTCCAAGGGGCACTGGATCTTACGAGCAGTACTTC.

This chain uses TRBV28 with TRBJ1-1, with D tentatively TRBD1 (6 bases). Germline V gene sequence: CDR1 MDHEN, CDR2 SYDVKM. Trimming pared 6 bases from V and 6 bases from J, leaving 11 bases between. This CDR3 is 12 amino acids long. The CDR3 bases are TGTGCCAGCAGAACTGGGACACCTGAAGCTTTCTTT. Translating gives CASRTGTPEAFF.

This clonotype was seen a handful of times. The chain recombines TRBV20-1 with TRBJ2-1; 13 bases align to TRBD2. V shed 1 base, J shed 7 bases, and the junction held 7 bases outside the gene matches. The CDR3 consists of 16 residues. CDR1 and CDR2 (germline): DFQATT, SNEGSKA (reference sequence). The CDR3 nucleotides read TGCAGTGCTAGAGGCGGACTAGCGGGAGTTAGAAATGAGCAGTTCTTC. Translating gives CSARGGLAGVRNEQFF.

V usage is TRBV20-1 and J usage is TRBJ1-5; TRBD1 matches at 9 bases. This CDR3 contains 14 residues. Germline V CDR1 and CDR2: DFQATT, SNEGSKA (reference sequence). V lost 5 bases and J lost 4; bases outside the gene matches: 6. For the CDR3, the DNA is TGCAGTGCTGCGGGACAGGGAAGAAATCAGCCCCAGCATTTT. As protein: CSAAGQGRNQPQHF.